The 15 T cell receptor beta chains listed next were all sequenced from one sample in a study of blood T cell repertoires in COVID-19. Sequencing used immunoSEQ multiplex PCR; TCRdb keeps in-frame clones, though not all of them. The sample has fewer than 200,000 clones; 90% are singletons. The specimen sequenced was peripheral blood. The receptors derive from a man aged 45-65 years with acute or convalescent COVID-19.

The CDR3 loop is CASSIAGGGQPQHF. The CDR3 DNA is TGTGCCAGTAGTATAGCGGGGGGCGGGCAGCCCCAGCATTTT. The chain joins TRBV19 to TRBJ1-5; D possibly corresponds to TRBD1 (6 bases). This CDR3 is built from 14 residues. Between the trimmed V and J ends, which lost 1 base and 7 bases, there was a span of 11 bases. Germline values: CDR1 LNHDA, CDR2 SQIVND (reference sequence).

This clone was seen a single time. The chain combines TRBV27 with TRBJ2-5; 12 bases line up with TRBD2. Per the germline V gene, CDR1 is MNHEY and CDR2 is SMNVEV (reference sequence). V lost 5 bases and J lost 5; bases outside the gene matches: 3. The CDR3 is 14 amino acids. The CDR3 DNA reads TGTGCCAGCAGTACTAGCGGGGGGCTCGAGACCCAGTACTTC. Protein sequence: CASSTSGGLETQYF.

This clone is a singleton in its sample. The rearrangement joins TRBV14 to TRBJ1-2; D is possibly TRBD1 (5 bases). This CDR3 contains 15 residues. From germline, CDR1 is SGHDN and CDR2 FVKESK. Trimming cost V 0 bases and J 6 bases, with 14 bases left between them. This CDR3 is CASSQDRRGGDGYTF. The CDR3 DNA follows: TGTGCCAGCAGCCAAGATCGGCGGGGGGGAGATGGCTACACCTTC.

The CDR3 DNA sequence: TGTGCCAGCAGTTTCCGCAGACAGTACACCGGGGAGCTGTTTTTT. Protein product: CASSFRRQYTGELFF. The gene calls are TRBV28 and TRBJ2-2; perhaps TRBD1 as D (5 bases). The length of the CDR3 is 15 residues. CDR1 MDHEN and CDR2 SYDVKM come from the germline V gene. Trimming stripped 3 bases from V and 3 bases from J, with 11 bases between.

The rearrangement uses TRBV10-3 and TRBJ1-1; possible D gene TRBD1, 5 bases. Germline lookup yields CDR1 ENHRY and CDR2 SYGVKD. Trimming removed 3 bases from V and 7 bases from J, with 12 bases in between. The CDR3 contains 13 residues. The CDR3 region has the DNA TGTGCCATCAGTGAAGGGCAGGGCAATGAAGCTTTCTTT. Its protein product is CAISEGQGNEAFF.

The CDR3 nucleotides read TGTGCCAGCAGCTTGGGGGGGCAACTAAACACCATATATTTT. It translates to CASSLGGQLNTIYF. The rearrangement joins TRBV7-2 to TRBJ1-3; D perhaps matches TRBD1 (6 bases). The CDR3 sequence is 14 residues long. V lost 3 bases to trimming and J lost 6 bases, with 12 bases between them. Germline V gene lookup returns CDR1 SGHTA and CDR2 FQGNSA.

V gene TRBV18 combines with J gene TRBJ2-1; D remains unclear. CDR1 and CDR2 from the germline V gene are KGHSH and LQKENI. The CDR3 consists of 12 residues. The germline V and J ends were trimmed by 5 bases and 5 bases, with 7 bases remaining between them. The chain's CDR3 is CASSSQNNEQFF. The CDR3 DNA sequence: TGTGCCAGCTCATCCCAGAACAATGAGCAGTTCTTC.

CDR3 region: CASSLGGAAGNTIYF. In DNA form, the CDR3 reads TGTGCCAGCAGCCTCGGGGGGGCCGCGGGAAACACCATATATTTT. The chain links TRBV13 to TRBJ1-3; weak D call: TRBD1 (6 bases). Trimming stripped 5 bases from V and 4 bases from J, with 15 bases between. Germline V lookup: CDR1 PRHDT, CDR2 FYEKMQ (reference sequence). The CDR3 totals 15 residues.

This clone was counted a few times. Written as DNA, the CDR3 is TGTGCCAGTAGGTGGACAGGGGACACTGAAGCTTTCTTT. This sequence encodes CASRWTGDTEAFF. The gene calls are TRBV19 and TRBJ1-1; 9 bases align to TRBD1. Germline V gene lookup returns CDR1 LNHDA and CDR2 SQIVND (reference sequence). Losses at the gene ends were 6 bases for V and 3 bases for J; bases not matched to a gene: 2. The CDR3 has 13 residues. The full variable domain, completed using reference TRBV19 and TRBJ1-1, is DGGITQSPKYLFRKEGQNVTLSCEQNLNHDAMYWYRQDPGQGLRLIYYSQIVNDFQKGDIAEGYSVSREKKESFPLTVTSAQKNPTAFYLCASRWTGDTEAFFGQGTRLTVV.

Regarding this clone: An end of the junction does not agree with germline; a read error may underlie this. The chain links TRBV20-1 to TRBJ2-4; D remains ambiguous. The germline V gene encodes CDR1 DFQATT and CDR2 SNEGSKA (reference sequence). The CDR3 runs to 14 residues. CDR3 nucleotides: TGCAGTCCTAGTACTGAGTTGTTAAAAAACATTCAGTACTTC. Amino acids: CSPSTELLKNIQYF.

The CDR3 sequence: CASSLSHRYPYNEQFF. CDR3 in DNA: TGTGCCAGCAGTTTATCTCACAGGTACCCCTACAATGAGCAGTTCTTC. The chain links TRBV27 to TRBJ2-1; a possible D gene is TRBD1 (5 bases). The CDR3 length is 16 residues. Per germline, CDR1 MNHEY and CDR2 SMNVEV (reference sequence). The V and J ends lost 0 bases and 2 bases respectively, with 11 bases between them.

The chain uses TRBV2 and TRBJ1-3, with D perhaps TRBD1 (5 bases). CDR1 is SNHLY, CDR2 FYNNEI, per germline. The CDR3 consists of 15 residues. Trimming left V 3 bases short and J 4 bases short, with 13 bases between. CDR3 sequence: CASSEGRGTGNTIYF. The CDR3 DNA is TGTGCCAGCAGTGAGGGGCGGGGTACGGGAAACACCATATATTTT.

This clone was seen just once. The chain combines TRBV5-6 with TRBJ2-3; D is perhaps TRBD1 (5 bases). The germline V and J ends were trimmed by 0 bases and 4 bases, with 12 bases remaining between them. Germline values: CDR1 SGHDT, CDR2 YYEEEE. The CDR3 sequence is 15 residues long. The CDR3 region has the DNA TGTGCCAGCAGCTTGGGGCAGGGTCCCCCAGATACGCAGTATTTT. Translated: CASSLGQGPPDTQYF.

The V gene is TRBV6-6, the J gene TRBJ2-3; maybe TRBD1 (5 bases). The germline V gene has CDR1 MNHNY and CDR2 SVGAGI (reference sequence). The CDR3 is 14 amino acids. The V end lost 2 bases, the J end lost 2 bases, and 8 bases lay between the germline ends. In DNA form, the CDR3 reads TGTGCCAGCAGTTACAGGGGCTACACAGATACGCAGTATTTT. This codes for CASSYRGYTDTQYF.

V is TRBV5-8 and J is TRBJ1-2; 8 bases line up with TRBD1. V dropped 3 bases and J dropped 4; count of bases not matched to a gene: 8. CDR1 and CDR2 from the germline V gene are SGHTS and YDEGEE. The CDR3 is made up of 15 amino acids. CDR3 sequence: CASSWLGDRPYGYTF. In DNA, the CDR3 is TGTGCCAGCAGCTGGCTAGGGGACAGGCCCTATGGCTACACCTTC. The whole variable domain, filled in from reference TRBV5-8 and TRBJ1-2, reads EAGVTQSPTHLIKTRGQQATLRCSPISGHTSVYWYQQALGLGLQFLLWYDEGEERNRGNFPPRFSGRQFPNYSSELNVNALELEDSALYLCASSWLGDRPYGYTFGSGTRLTVV.